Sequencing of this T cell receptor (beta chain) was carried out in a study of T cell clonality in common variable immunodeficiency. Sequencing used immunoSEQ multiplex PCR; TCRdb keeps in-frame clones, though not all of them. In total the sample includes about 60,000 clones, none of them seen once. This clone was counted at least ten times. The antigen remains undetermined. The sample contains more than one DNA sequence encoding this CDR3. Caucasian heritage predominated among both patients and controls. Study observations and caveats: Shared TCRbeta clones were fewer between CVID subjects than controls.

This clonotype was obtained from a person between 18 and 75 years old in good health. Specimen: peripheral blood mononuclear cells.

CDR3 region: CASSSTSANTGELFF. Partial CDR3 DNA: TGTGCCAGCAGTTCGACATCCGCGAACACCGGGGAG. The V gene is TRBV5-4, the J gene TRBJ2-2; D is uncertain. The CDR3 end is not reached by the read, which stops 3 residues before it; the germline J gene fills it in. The CDR3 contains 15 residues. Germline CDR1 SGHNT, CDR2 YYREEE (reference sequence). V lost 5 bases and J lost 0, with 11 bases in between.